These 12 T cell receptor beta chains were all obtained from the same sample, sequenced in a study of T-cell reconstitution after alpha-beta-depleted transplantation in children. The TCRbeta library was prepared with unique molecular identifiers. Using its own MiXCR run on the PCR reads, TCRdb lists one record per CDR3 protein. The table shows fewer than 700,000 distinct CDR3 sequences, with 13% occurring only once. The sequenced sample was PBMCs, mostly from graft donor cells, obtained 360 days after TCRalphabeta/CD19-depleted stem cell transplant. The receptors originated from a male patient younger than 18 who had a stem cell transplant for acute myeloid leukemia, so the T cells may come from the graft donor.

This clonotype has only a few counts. CDR3 region: CASSNRGSQGEQFF. The CDR3 DNA reads as TGCGCCAGCAGCAATAGGGGGAGTCAGGGTGAGCAGTTCTTC. The chain employs TRBV5-1 and TRBJ2-1; a possible D gene is TRBD1 (6 bases). The germline CDR1 and CDR2 sequences are SGHRS and YFSETQ. There are 14 residues in the CDR3. The V end was cut by 4 bases, the J end by 9 bases, with 17 bases between.

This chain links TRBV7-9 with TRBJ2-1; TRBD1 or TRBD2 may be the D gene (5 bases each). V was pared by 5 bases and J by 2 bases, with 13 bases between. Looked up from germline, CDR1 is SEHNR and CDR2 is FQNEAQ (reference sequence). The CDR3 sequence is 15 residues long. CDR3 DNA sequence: TGTGCCAGCAGCCGAGGGGTCACCACCTACAATGAGCAGTTCTTC. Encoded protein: CASSRGVTTYNEQFF.

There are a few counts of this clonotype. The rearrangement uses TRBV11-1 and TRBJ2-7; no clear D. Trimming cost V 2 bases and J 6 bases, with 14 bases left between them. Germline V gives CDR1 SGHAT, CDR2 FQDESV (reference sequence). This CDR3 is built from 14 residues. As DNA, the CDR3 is TGTGCCAGCAGCTTAAAAATGGATCAAGGCGAGCAGTACTTC. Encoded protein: CASSLKMDQGEQYF. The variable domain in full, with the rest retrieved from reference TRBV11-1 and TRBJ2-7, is EAEVAQSPRYKITEKSQAVAFWCDPISGHATLYWYRQILGQGPELLVQFQDESVVDDSQLPKDRFSAERLKGVDSTLKIQPAELGDSAMYLCASSLKMDQGEQYFGPGTRLTVT.

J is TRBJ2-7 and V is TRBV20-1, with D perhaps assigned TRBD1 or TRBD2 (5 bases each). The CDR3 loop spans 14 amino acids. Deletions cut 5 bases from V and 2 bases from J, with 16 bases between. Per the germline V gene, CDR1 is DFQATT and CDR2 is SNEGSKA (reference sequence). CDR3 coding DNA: TGCAGTGCTTCCGCCGGGACCAGGGCCTACGAGCAGTACTTC. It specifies CSASAGTRAYEQYF.

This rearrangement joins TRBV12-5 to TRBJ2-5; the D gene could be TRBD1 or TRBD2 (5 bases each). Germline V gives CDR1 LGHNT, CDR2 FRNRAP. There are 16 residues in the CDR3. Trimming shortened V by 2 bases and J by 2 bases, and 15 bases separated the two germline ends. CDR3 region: CASGLIGTGRQETQYF. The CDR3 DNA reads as TGTGCTAGTGGTTTGATCGGGACGGGACGACAAGAGACCCAGTACTTC.

Written as DNA, the CDR3 is TGTGCCACCAGCAGAGCTGGGGTAGAGTCTGGGACCCAGTACTTC. Translating gives CATSRAGVESGTQYF. The chain recombines TRBV15 with TRBJ2-5, with D uncertain. The V end was cut by 1 base, the J end by 7 bases, with 16 bases between. The CDR3 sequence is 15 residues long. CDR1 and CDR2 from the germline V gene are LNHNV and YYDKDF (reference sequence).

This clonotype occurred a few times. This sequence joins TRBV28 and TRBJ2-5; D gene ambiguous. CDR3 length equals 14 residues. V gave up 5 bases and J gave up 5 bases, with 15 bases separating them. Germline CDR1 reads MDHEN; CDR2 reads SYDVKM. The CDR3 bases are TGTGCCAGCAGTCCATACGCGAGAGTGGAGACCCAGTACTTC. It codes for CASSPYARVETQYF.

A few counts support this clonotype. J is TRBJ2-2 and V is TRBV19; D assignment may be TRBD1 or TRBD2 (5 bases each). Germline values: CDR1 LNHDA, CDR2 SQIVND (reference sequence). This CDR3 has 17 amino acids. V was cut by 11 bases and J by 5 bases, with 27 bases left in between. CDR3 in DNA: TGTGCCTCCCAAGAGTGGAGATCGAGGGGATTAACCGGGGAGCTGTTTTTT. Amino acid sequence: CASQEWRSRGLTGELFF.

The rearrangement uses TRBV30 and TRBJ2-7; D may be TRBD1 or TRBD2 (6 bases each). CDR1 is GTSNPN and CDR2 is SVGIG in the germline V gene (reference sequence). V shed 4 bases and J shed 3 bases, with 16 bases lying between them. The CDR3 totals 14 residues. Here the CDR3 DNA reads TGTGCCTGGAAGGCGGGGCAGGGGCACTACGAGCAGTACTTC. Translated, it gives CAWKAGQGHYEQYF.

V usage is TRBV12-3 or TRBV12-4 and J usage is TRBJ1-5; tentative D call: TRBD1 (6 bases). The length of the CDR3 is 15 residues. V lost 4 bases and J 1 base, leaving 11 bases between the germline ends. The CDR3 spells CASSSTGNSNQPQHF. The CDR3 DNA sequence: TGTGCCAGCAGTTCCACAGGGAACAGCAATCAGCCCCAGCATTTT.

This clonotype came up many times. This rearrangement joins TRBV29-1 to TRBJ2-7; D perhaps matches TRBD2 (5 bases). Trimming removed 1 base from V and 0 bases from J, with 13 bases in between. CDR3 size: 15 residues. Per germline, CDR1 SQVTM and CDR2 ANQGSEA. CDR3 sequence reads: CSVEVGRLSSYEQYF. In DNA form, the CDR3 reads TGCAGCGTTGAAGTGGGGAGACTAAGCTCCTACGAGCAGTACTTC.

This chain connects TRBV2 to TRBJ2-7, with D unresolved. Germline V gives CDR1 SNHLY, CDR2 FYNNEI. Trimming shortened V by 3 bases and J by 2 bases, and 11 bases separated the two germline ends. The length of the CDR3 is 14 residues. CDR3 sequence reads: CASSDRLGPYEQYF. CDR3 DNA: TGTGCCAGCAGTGACCGACTTGGGCCCTACGAGCAGTACTTC.